A selection of T cell receptor beta chains follows, all from one sample in a study of beta chain features in type 1 diabetes. Assay: immunoSEQ multiplex PCR; the TCRdb copy retains only in-frame clones and omits some. The sample has 450,000 to 600,000 clones, approximately 28% seen once. The material sequenced was naive CD4+ T cells from blood. The receptors derive from a man aged 18-30 years in good health. Both conserved end residues are part of each CDR3.

>TRBV5-1|15|TRBJ2-1
CASSLVSSSYNEQFF
>TRBV18|14|TRBJ1-2
CASSPYAGGYGYTF
>TRBV15|16|TRBJ2-7
CATSRAPSGPTYEQYF
>TRBV30|13|TRBJ2-1
CAWSKDGINEQFF
>TRBV10-3|11|TRBJ2-7
CATKDSYEQYF
>TRBV30|14|TRBJ2-2
CAWSVLTRSGELFF
>TRBV18|14|TRBJ2-7
CASSPPLGTYEQYF
>TRBV15|15|TRBJ2-1
CATSREPISYNEQFF
>TRBV5-1|14|TRBJ2-7
CASSSQGLSYEQYF
>TRBV29-1|12|TRBJ2-7
CSVEEGRDEQYF
>TRBV7-9|16|TRBJ2-3
CASSGTSGPSTDTQYF
>TRBV7-8|14|TRBJ2-7
CASSSHWGSYEQYF
>TRBV7-9|16|TRBJ2-7
CASSFRTSGSSYEQYF
>TRBV6-6|15|TRBJ1-3
CASRQGVTSGNTIYF
>TRBV30|13|TRBJ1-5
CAWSVSGGQPQHF
>TRBV7-2|14|TRBJ2-7
CASSLRDRLDEQYF
>TRBV27|16|TRBJ2-7
CASSSQWGQSSYEQYF
>TRBV6-5|13|TRBJ1-2
CASSWTGSYGYTF
>TRBV18|17|TRBJ2-3
CASSPPTGRSTTDTQYF
>TRBV5-1|15|TRBJ2-1
CASSTDRDSYNEQFF
>TRBV4-3|14|TRBJ2-5
CASSQTFKGETQYF
>TRBV10-3|13|TRBJ2-1
CAIKAGDGNEQFF
>TRBV30|12|TRBJ1-2
CAWRQTHYGYTF
>TRBV30|14|TRBJ2-3
CARCEGTGGDTQYF
>TRBV4-1|12|TRBJ2-7
CASSLPREKQYF
>TRBV25-1|16|TRBJ2-3
CASSDLAGGARDTQYF
>TRBV25-1|18|TRBJ2-3
CASSEPLPTSGRTDTQYF
>TRBV2|13|TRBJ2-6
CASSLLGANVLTF
>TRBV29-1|12|TRBJ1-1
CSLRQGNTEAFF
>TRBV25-1|10|TRBJ2-7
CASGYYVQYF
>TRBV23-1|15|TRBJ2-7
CASSQATSGLYEQYF
>TRBV29-1|12|TRBJ2-7
CSVSGQAMEQYF
>TRBV5-1|12|TRBJ2-5
CASRDQQETQYF
>TRBV6-4|13|TRBJ2-2
CASSGEYSGELFF
>TRBV4-1|16|TRBJ2-7
CASSQSRGISSYEQYF
>TRBV12-5|16|TRBJ2-3
CASGLGLAGPTDTQYF
>TRBV9|16|TRBJ2-2
CASSPRTSENTGELFF
>TRBV7-2|12|TRBJ1-1
CASSFRLTEAFF
>TRBV7-2|11|TRBJ2-3
CASSLARTQYF
>TRBV2|16|TRBJ2-3
CASSEATGQGTDTQYF
>TRBV5-4|12|TRBJ2-3
CASSLDTDTQYF
>TRBV2|10|TRBJ1-2
CASRRVGYTF
>TRBV10-1|16|TRBJ2-7
CASSESRTSGRYEQYF
>TRBV20-1|11|TRBJ2-5
CSAEGLGSSYF
>TRBV11-1|16|TRBJ2-1
CASSHGVDQAFDEQFF
>TRBV5-1|16|TRBJ2-1
CASSYPSLEGYNEQFF
>TRBV30|16|TRBJ2-7
CASQPRRSVVPYEQYF
>TRBV18|16|TRBJ2-5
CASSSEILELGETQYF
>TRBV15|13|TRBJ2-1
CATSRGPAHEQFF
>TRBV28|17|TRBJ1-4
CASSFIGESATNEKLFF
>TRBV29-1|14|TRBJ2-1
CSVSESSSYNEQFF
>TRBV7-2|15|TRBJ2-7
CASSTVPGQGYEQYF
>TRBV14|16|TRBJ2-2
CASSLNSGVWFGELFF
>TRBV6-1|15|TRBJ2-1
CASTWTSGAYNEQFF
>TRBV7-9|15|TRBJ2-6
CASSLEASGANVLTF